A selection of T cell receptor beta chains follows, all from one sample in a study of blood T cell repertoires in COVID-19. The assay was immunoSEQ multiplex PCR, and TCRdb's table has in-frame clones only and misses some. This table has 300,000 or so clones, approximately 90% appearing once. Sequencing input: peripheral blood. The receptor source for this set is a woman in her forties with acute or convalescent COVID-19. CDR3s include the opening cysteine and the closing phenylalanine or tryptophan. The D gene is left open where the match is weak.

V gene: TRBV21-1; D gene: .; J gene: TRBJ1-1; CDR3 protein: CASSRGEGAVLMNTEAFF; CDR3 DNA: TGTGCCAGCAGCCGTGGGGAGGGCGCAGTACTCATGAACACTGAAGCTTTCTTT
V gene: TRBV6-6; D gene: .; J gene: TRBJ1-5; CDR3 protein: CASSYGQYSNQPQHF; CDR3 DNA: TGTGCCAGCAGTTACGGCCAGTATAGCAATCAGCCCCAGCATTTT
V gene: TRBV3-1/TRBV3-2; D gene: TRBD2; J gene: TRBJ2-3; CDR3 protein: CASSLGAGGGDTQYF; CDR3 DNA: TGTGCCAGCAGCCTGGGAGCGGGGGGGGGAGATACGCAGTATTTT
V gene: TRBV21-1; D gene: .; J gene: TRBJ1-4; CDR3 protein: CASSNPGTGRRATNEKLFF; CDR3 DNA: TGTGCCAGCAGCAATCCCGGGACAGGGCGAAGGGCAACTAATGAAAAACTGTTTTTT
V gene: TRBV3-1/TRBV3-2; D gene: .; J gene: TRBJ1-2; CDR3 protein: CASSPRGGSHGYTF; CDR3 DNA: TGTGCCAGCAGCCCACGAGGGGGATCGCATGGCTACACCTTC
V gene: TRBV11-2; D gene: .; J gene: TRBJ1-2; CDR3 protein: CASSLRGQGGWYGYTF; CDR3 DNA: TGTGCCAGCAGCTTAAGGGGCCAGGGTGGTTGGTATGGCTACACCTTC
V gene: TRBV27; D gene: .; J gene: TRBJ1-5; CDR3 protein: CASSLFQPDSWGQPQHF; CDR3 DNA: TGTGCCAGCAGTTTATTTCAACCGGACAGCTGGGGTCAGCCCCAGCATTTT
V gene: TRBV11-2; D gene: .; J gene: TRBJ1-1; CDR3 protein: CASSLILQGSEAFF; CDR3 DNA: TGTGCCAGCAGCTTGATACTTCAGGGGTCTGAAGCTTTCTTT
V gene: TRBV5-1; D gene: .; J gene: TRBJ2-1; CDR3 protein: CASSLDREGQNEQFF; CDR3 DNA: TGCGCCAGCAGCTTGGACAGGGAAGGACAAAATGAGCAGTTCTTC
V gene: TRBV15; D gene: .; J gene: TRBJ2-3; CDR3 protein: CATSRASDTQYF; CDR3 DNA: TGTGCCACCAGCAGGGCCTCAGATACGCAGTATTTT
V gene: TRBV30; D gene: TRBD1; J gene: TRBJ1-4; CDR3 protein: CAWGDGQGVRSNEKLFF; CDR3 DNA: TGTGCCTGGGGGGACGGGCAGGGGGTCAGGTCTAATGAAAAACTGTTTTTT
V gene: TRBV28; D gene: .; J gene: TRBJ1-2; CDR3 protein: CASSLARQPYGYTF; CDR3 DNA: TGTGCCAGCAGTTTGGCCCGACAGCCCTATGGCTACACCTTC
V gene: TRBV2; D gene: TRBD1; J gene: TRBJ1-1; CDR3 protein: CASRAGTGAINTEAFF; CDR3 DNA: TGTGCCAGCAGGGCCGGGACAGGGGCAATCAACACTGAAGCTTTCTTT
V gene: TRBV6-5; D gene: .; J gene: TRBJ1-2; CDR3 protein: CASSLNSGTLYGYTF; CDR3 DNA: TGTGCCAGCAGCCTCAACTCAGGGACACTCTATGGCTACACCTTC
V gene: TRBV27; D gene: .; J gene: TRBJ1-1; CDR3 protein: CASSLFVVGRRGTEAFF; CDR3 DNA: TGTGCCAGCAGTTTGTTCGTAGTGGGCCGGCGGGGCACTGAAGCTTTCTTT
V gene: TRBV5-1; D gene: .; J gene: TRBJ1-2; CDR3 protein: CASSTILAEQAYGYTF; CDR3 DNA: TGCGCCAGCAGCACGATTTTAGCCGAACAGGCCTATGGCTACACCTTC
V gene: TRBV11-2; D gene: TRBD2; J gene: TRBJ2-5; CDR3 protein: CASSISGGATETQYF; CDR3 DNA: TGTGCCAGCAGCATAAGCGGGGGGGCCACGGAGACCCAGTACTTC
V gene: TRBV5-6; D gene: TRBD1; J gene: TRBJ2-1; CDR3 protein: CASNNGQGYTYNEQFF; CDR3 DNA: TGTGCCAGCAATAATGGACAGGGCTACACCTACAATGAGCAGTTCTTC
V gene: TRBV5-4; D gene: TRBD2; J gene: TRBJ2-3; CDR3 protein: CASLAGGASDTQYF; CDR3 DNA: TGTGCCAGCCTCGCCGGGGGGGCCTCAGATACGCAGTATTTT
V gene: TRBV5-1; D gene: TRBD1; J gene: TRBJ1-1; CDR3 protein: CASSIRQGQHTEAFF; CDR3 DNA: TGCGCCAGCAGCATAAGACAGGGGCAACACACTGAAGCTTTCTTT
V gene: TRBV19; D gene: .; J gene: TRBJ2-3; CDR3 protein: CASNIRYRDSTDTQYF; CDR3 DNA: TGTGCCAGTAACATACGCTACAGGGACAGCACAGATACGCAGTATTTT
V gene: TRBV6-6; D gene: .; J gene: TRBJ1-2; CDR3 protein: CASSPDSQVGGYTF; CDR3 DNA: TGTGCCAGCAGCCCCGACTCACAAGTGGGTGGCTACACCTTC
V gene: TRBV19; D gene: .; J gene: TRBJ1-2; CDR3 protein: CASSIDRWGLEGYTF; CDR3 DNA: TGTGCCAGTAGTATAGATCGTTGGGGGCTGGAAGGCTACACCTTC